The 22 T cell receptor beta chains presented below share a single source sample, sequenced in a study of blood T cell repertoires in COVID-19 (TCRdb year 2020). Library method: the immunoSEQ multiplex PCR assay. As stored in TCRdb, this immuneACCESS dataset retains in-frame rearrangements with V and J assigned. A fraction of the clones does not appear; measured against another copy, unresolved V genes explain less than half of the discrepancy, and the remainder lacks a known reason. Within this sample are some 170,000 clones, with about 81% of them counted one time only. Approximately 11% of the sample belongs to the ten largest clones. Sequencing was done on a sample of peripheral blood. The source of these receptors is a human donor in a cohort sampled during active COVID-19.

This clone has a handful of counts. V and J are TRBV7-9 and TRBJ1-1, with D maybe TRBD1 (5 bases). The CDR3 sequence is 15 residues long. V lost 5 bases to trimming and J lost 4 bases, with 17 bases between them. The germline V gene encodes CDR1 SEHNR and CDR2 FQNEAQ (reference sequence). This CDR3 is CASSPQGGGVTEAFF. CDR3 DNA sequence: TGTGCCAGCAGCCCCCAAGGTGGAGGGGTCACTGAAGCTTTCTTT.

This clone appeared a few times. The chain uses TRBV28 and TRBJ2-3; 8 bases fit TRBD2. This CDR3 comprises 16 residues. Trimming at V came to 6 bases and at J to 2 bases, leaving 10 bases not matched to a gene. Germline CDR1 and CDR2: MDHEN and SYDVKM. Written as DNA, the CDR3 is TGTGCCAGCAGCCCCGGGGTAGCGGGGATCACAGATACGCAGTATTTT. Protein product: CASSPGVAGITDTQYF.

This clone appeared once. The CDR3 DNA reads TGTGCCAGCAGTGAAGCCGGGACACGCTACGAGCAGTACTTC. This translates into CASSEAGTRYEQYF. The rearrangement links TRBV25-1 to TRBJ2-7; D is possibly TRBD1 (6 bases). Trimming shortened V by 2 bases and J by 3 bases, and 11 bases separated the two germline ends. The length of the CDR3 is 14 residues. Germline CDR1 MGHDK, CDR2 SYGVNS.

V usage is TRBV6-5 and J usage is TRBJ2-5; 7 nucleotides line up with TRBD2. Trimming cost V 6 bases and J 1 base; bases outside gene matches: 5. The CDR3 has 14 amino acids. Germline V gene data show CDR1 as MNHEY and CDR2 as SVGAGI. Here the CDR3 DNA reads TGTGCCAGCAGGACACTAGCGACCCAAGAGACCCAGTACTTC. Translating gives CASRTLATQETQYF.

The chain couples TRBV6-5 to TRBJ2-3, with D tentatively TRBD1 (5 bases). Trimming took 2 bases from V and 14 from J, leaving 20 bases between them. The CDR3 contains 14 residues. CDR1 and CDR2 from the germline V gene are MNHEY and SVGAGI. This CDR3 reads CASSYLNQGSRRYF. CDR3 nucleotides: TGTGCCAGCAGTTACCTTAACCAGGGATCTCGGCGGTATTTT.

The gene calls are TRBV6-4 and TRBJ2-1; 10 bases align to TRBD2. The CDR3 is 15 amino acids. Germline V lookup: CDR1 MRHNA, CDR2 SNTAGT. Trimming at V came to 5 bases and at J to 9 bases, leaving 10 bases not matched to a gene. This CDR3 is CASSPGTSAGSEQFF. DNA for the CDR3: TGTGCCAGCAGTCCCGGGACTAGCGCAGGAAGTGAGCAGTTCTTC.

V usage is TRBV20-1 and J usage is TRBJ2-1, with 9 bases lining up with TRBD2. CDR3 size: 11 residues. Looked up from germline, CDR1 is DFQATT and CDR2 is SNEGSKA (reference sequence). V dropped 4 bases and J dropped 10; count of bases not matched to a gene: 2. CDR3 DNA sequence: TGCAGTGCTACAGCGGGAGGAGAGCAGTTCTTC. Residues: CSATAGGEQFF.

The rearrangement joins TRBV7-6 to TRBJ2-7, with a tentative D call TRBD1 (7 bases). This CDR3 has 14 residues. V lost 1 base and J lost 5, with 12 bases in between. Germline lookup yields CDR1 SGHVS and CDR2 FNYEAQ. The CDR3 is CASSLDRGGNEQYF. The DNA for the CDR3 is TGTGCCAGCAGCTTAGACAGGGGAGGCAACGAGCAGTACTTC.

The chain recombines TRBV4-3 with TRBJ1-5; TRBD1 matches at 9 bases. CDR3 length equals 16 residues. Germline V CDR1 and CDR2: LGHNA, YSLEER. The junction had 4 bases not matched to a gene; V was cut back by 2 bases and J by 2 bases. CDR3 protein: CASSQRTGDGNQPQHF. The CDR3 DNA follows: TGCGCCAGCAGCCAACGGACAGGGGATGGCAATCAGCCCCAGCATTTT.

This clone was seen just once. The V gene is TRBV10-2, the J gene TRBJ2-1; no firm D call. The V gene's germline CDR1 is WSHSY and CDR2 SAAADI. The CDR3 runs 16 residues. Trimming removed 0 bases from V and 0 bases from J, with 9 bases in between. The CDR3 loop is CASSESFLSSYNEQFF. CDR3 nucleotides: TGCGCCAGCAGTGAGTCGTTTTTGAGCTCCTACAATGAGCAGTTCTTC.

In this sample, this clone turned up once. This chain links TRBV5-1 with TRBJ1-1; 9 bases agree with TRBD1. V lost 1 base and J lost 4; bases outside the gene matches: 2. The CDR3 extends over 14 amino acids. The germline CDR1 and CDR2 sequences are SGHRS and YFSETQ. The CDR3 reads CASSLTGGGTEAFF. The CDR3, as DNA: TGCGCCAGCAGCTTGACAGGGGGCGGCACTGAAGCTTTCTTT.

V is TRBV7-2 and J is TRBJ2-7; 8 positions match TRBD1. Per the germline V gene, CDR1 is SGHTA and CDR2 is FQGNSA. With V trimmed by 1 base and J by 3 bases, 2 bases remained unmatched. This CDR3 is built from 14 residues. The CDR3 is CASSLGTGNYEQYF. In nucleotides, the CDR3 is TGTGCCAGCAGCTTAGGGACAGGGAACTACGAGCAGTACTTC.

The V gene is TRBV29-1, the J gene TRBJ2-5, with a weak D call TRBD1 (6 bases). V dropped 5 bases and J dropped 1 base, with 11 bases sitting between them. Per the germline V gene, CDR1 is SQVTM and CDR2 is ANQGSEA. This CDR3 spans 13 amino acids. Here the CDR3 DNA reads TGCAGCGTTCGACAGGACCCCCAAGAGACCCAGTACTTC. Residues: CSVRQDPQETQYF.

The chain combines TRBV5-6 with TRBJ1-5; TRBD1 matches 8 bases. V lost 3 bases, J lost 6 bases, and 5 bases stayed unmatched. Per germline, CDR1 SGHDT and CDR2 YYEEEE. This CDR3 has 14 residues. The CDR3 bases are TGTGCCAGCAGCTCGGCAGGGGGCTTTCAGCCCCAGCATTTT. Its translation: CASSSAGGFQPQHF. The full variable domain, its missing parts supplied by reference TRBV5-6 and TRBJ1-5, is DAGVTQSPTHLIKTRGQQVTLRCSPKSGHDTVSWYQQALGQGPQFIFQYYEEEERQRGNFPDRFSGHQFPNYSSELNVNALLLGDSALYLCASSSAGGFQPQHFGDGTRLSIL.

As concerns this clone: Other DNA sequences in the sample encode the same CDR3. The chain joins TRBV28 to TRBJ1-2; 8 bases are shared with TRBD1. V was pared by 2 bases and J by 4 bases, with 12 bases of the junction left unmatched. CDR1 is MDHEN, CDR2 SYDVKM, per germline. CDR3 length: 17 amino acids. The CDR3 protein is CASSLVEGQGAFYGYTF. CDR3 nucleotides: TGTGCCAGCAGTTTAGTTGAAGGGCAGGGGGCTTTCTATGGCTACACCTTC.

The chain is built from TRBV4-3 and TRBJ1-2; 9 positions agree with TRBD1. Per the germline V gene, CDR1 is LGHNA and CDR2 is YSLEER. With 3 bases clipped from V and 8 bases from J, the junction kept 10 bases outside the gene matches. The CDR3 length is 15 residues. The CDR3 coding sequence is TGCGCCAGCAGCCAGGGGACAGGGACAAGGGGGGGCTACACCTTC. It yields the protein CASSQGTGTRGGYTF.

The J gene is TRBJ2-7, the V gene TRBV14, with 10 bases that match TRBD2. Germline lookup yields CDR1 SGHDN and CDR2 FVKESK. With V trimmed by 4 bases and J by 2 bases, 5 bases remained unmatched. The CDR3 has 15 residues. The CDR3 coding sequence is TGTGCCAGCAGCCGTGGGACTAGCGTCACCTACGAGCAGTACTTC. Its protein is CASSRGTSVTYEQYF.

The gene calls are TRBV2 and TRBJ2-2; TRBD1 matches at 8 bases. The germline V gene has CDR1 SNHLY and CDR2 FYNNEI. The length of the CDR3 is 13 residues. The trim removed 9 bases at V and 1 base at J, leaving 1 base unmatched. The CDR3 sequence: CARGTGNTGELFF. The CDR3 region has the DNA TGTGCCAGGGGGACAGGGAACACCGGGGAGCTGTTTTTT.

This clone was recorded a few times. This chain connects TRBV19 to TRBJ2-5, with 7 nucleotides matching TRBD1. This CDR3 spans 13 amino acids. V gave up 5 bases and J gave up 9 bases; unmatched junction bases: 9. From germline, CDR1 is LNHDA and CDR2 SQIVND (reference sequence). The CDR3 nucleotides read TGTGCCAGTAGTCTGACAGGGCCAGGGCCCCAGTACTTC. It yields the protein CASSLTGPGPQYF.

The chain uses TRBV4-1 and TRBJ2-7; TRBD2 might be the D (6 bases). There are 18 residues in the CDR3. With 4 bases removed from V and 4 bases from J, the gap between germline ends came to 26 bases. Germline V gene data show CDR1 as MGHRA and CDR2 as YSYEKL. CDR3 region: CASSPAKGAGKGSYEQYF. The CDR3 DNA is TGCGCCAGCAGCCCTGCTAAGGGTGCGGGAAAAGGTAGTTACGAGCAGTACTTC.

The chain uses TRBV9 and TRBJ2-7; 7 bases map to TRBD1. The CDR3 covers 16 residues. V shed 0 bases, J shed 6 bases, and the junction held 12 bases outside the gene matches. CDR1 and CDR2 (germline): SGDLS, YYNGEE. CDR3 amino acids: CASSVEDRYSKTEQYF. The CDR3 bases are TGTGCCAGCAGCGTAGAGGACAGGTACTCAAAAACCGAGCAGTACTTC. The full variable domain, in which reference TRBV9 and TRBJ2-7 provide the parts outside the CDR3, is DSGVTQTPKHLITATGQRVTLRCSPRSGDLSVYWYQQSLDQGLQFLIQYYNGEERAKGNILERFSAQQFPDLHSELNLSSLELGDSALYFCASSVEDRYSKTEQYFGPGTRLTVT.

The J gene is TRBJ2-3, the V gene TRBV4-3; D might be TRBD2 (6 bases). The germline V and J ends were trimmed by 2 bases and 7 bases, with 10 bases remaining between them. CDR1 is LGHNA, CDR2 YSLEER, per germline. This CDR3 is 13 amino acids long. The CDR3 loop is CASSQTRGNTQYF. The CDR3 bases are TGCGCCAGCAGCCAAACCCGGGGGAATACGCAGTATTTT.